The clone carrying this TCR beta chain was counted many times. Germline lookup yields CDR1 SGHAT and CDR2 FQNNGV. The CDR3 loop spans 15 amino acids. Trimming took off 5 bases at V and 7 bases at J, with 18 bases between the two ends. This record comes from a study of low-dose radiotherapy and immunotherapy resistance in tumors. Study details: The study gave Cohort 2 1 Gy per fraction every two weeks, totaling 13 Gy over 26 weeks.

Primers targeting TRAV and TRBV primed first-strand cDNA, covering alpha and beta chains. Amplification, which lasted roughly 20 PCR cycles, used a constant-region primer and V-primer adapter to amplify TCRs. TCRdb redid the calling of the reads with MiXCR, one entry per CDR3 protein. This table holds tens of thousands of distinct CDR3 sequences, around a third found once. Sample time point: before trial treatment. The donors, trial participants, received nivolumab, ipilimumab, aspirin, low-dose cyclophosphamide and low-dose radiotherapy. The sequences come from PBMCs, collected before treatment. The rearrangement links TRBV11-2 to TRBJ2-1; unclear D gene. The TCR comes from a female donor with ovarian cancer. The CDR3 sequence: CASSHGRIMGNEQFF. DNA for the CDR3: TGTGCCAGCAGCCACGGCCGCATCATGGGGAATGAGCAGTTCTTC.